Presented here are 8 T cell receptor beta chains from one specimen sequenced in a study of T-cell memory formation after mild COVID-19. MiXCR, run by TCRdb on the 5' RACE reads, gives a single entry per CDR3 protein. There are hundreds of thousands of distinct CDR3 sequences in the sample; 23% occur only once, and around 12% lies in the top ten. Input material: PBMCs or a T cell subset sorted from them (not recorded which). The source is an adult woman who had mild COVID-19 (a few samples of this study predate the infection). Cell type and time point are not known.

The V gene is TRBV7-8, the J gene TRBJ2-2; perhaps TRBD1 as D (5 bases). The V gene's germline CDR1 is SGHVS and CDR2 FQNEAQ. V lost 1 base, J lost 5 bases, and 11 bases lay in between. CDR3 length equals 15 residues. In DNA, the CDR3 is TGTGCCAGCAGCTTAGTGACAGCAGTAACCGGGGAGCTGTTTTTT. Protein product: CASSLVTAVTGELFF.

The V gene is TRBV12-3 or TRBV12-4, the J gene TRBJ2-1; TRBD2 matches 11 bases. The CDR3 covers 15 residues. V shed 5 bases, J shed 5 bases, and the junction held 5 bases outside the gene matches. The CDR3 bases are TGTGCCAGCAGTCTACTAGCGGGAGTTGACAATGAGCAGTTCTTC. Translation gives CASSLLAGVDNEQFF.

On this clonotype: Since no conserved phenylalanine or tryptophan closes the CDR3, a read error is the likely cause. The V gene is TRBV7-9, the J gene TRBJ2-1; D possibly corresponds to TRBD2 (6 bases). Looked up from germline, CDR1 is SEHNR and CDR2 is FQNEAQ (reference sequence). V was trimmed by 5 bases and J by 3 bases, leaving 17 bases between them. This CDR3 comprises 16 residues. CDR3 DNA sequence: TGTGCCAGCAGCCCGGGACTCCCTCCCCGCTACAATGAGCAGTTCTTA. Amino acids: CASSPGLPPRYNEQFL.

The rearrangement uses TRBV6-2 or TRBV6-3 and TRBJ2-3, with D possibly matching TRBD2 (7 bases). Germline CDR1 is MNHEY and CDR2 is SVGEGT. This CDR3 region has 15 residues. V dropped 2 bases and J dropped 4 bases, with 13 bases sitting between them. The CDR3 loop is CASSYAAGAPDTQYF. CDR3 coding DNA: TGTGCCAGCAGTTACGCGGCGGGGGCCCCAGATACGCAGTATTTT.

In this sample, this clonotype turned up a few times. V usage is TRBV7-6 and J usage is TRBJ2-5; TRBD2 might be the D (6 bases). Trimming took off 2 bases at V and 3 bases at J, with 13 bases between the two ends. CDR1 SGHVS and CDR2 FNYEAQ come from the germline V gene. CDR3 size: 15 residues. CDR3 bases: TGTGCCAGCAGCTTACCCTCGGGGGTGAAAGAGACCCAGTACTTC. Its protein is CASSLPSGVKETQYF.

The V gene is TRBV14, the J gene TRBJ2-3; no definite D call. The length of the CDR3 is 13 residues. Trimming stripped 2 bases from V and 6 bases from J, with 9 bases between. Germline-derived CDR1 and CDR2 are SGHDN and FVKESK. The DNA for the CDR3 is TGTGCCAGCAGCCAACTCACGTTGGATACGCAGTATTTT. Its protein product is CASSQLTLDTQYF. The complete variable domain, with remaining parts taken from reference TRBV14 and TRBJ2-3, reads EAGVTQFPSHSVIEKGQTVTLRCDPISGHDNLYWYRRVMGKEIKFLLHFVKESKQDESGMPNNRFLAERTGGTYSTLKVQPAELEDSGVYFCASSQLTLDTQYFGPGTRLTVL.

This clonotype was observed a handful of times. CDR3 sequence (DNA): TGTGCCAGCAGCCGGACAGGGGACAATGAAAAACTGTTTTTT. Protein product: CASSRTGDNEKLFF. This chain links TRBV7-2 with TRBJ1-4; 9 bases map to TRBD1. Per the germline V gene, CDR1 is SGHTA and CDR2 is FQGNSA. Trimming at V came to 5 bases and at J to 5 bases, leaving 3 bases not matched to a gene. This CDR3 contains 14 residues.

J is TRBJ2-2 and V is TRBV11-3; D is unclear. This CDR3 is 14 amino acids long. From germline, CDR1 is SGHNT and CDR2 YENEEA. Trimming took off 1 base at V and 7 bases at J, with 10 bases between the two ends. CDR3 loop: CASSLGTPVGELFF. CDR3 in DNA: TGTGCCAGCAGCTTAGGGACCCCCGTCGGGGAGCTGTTTTTT.